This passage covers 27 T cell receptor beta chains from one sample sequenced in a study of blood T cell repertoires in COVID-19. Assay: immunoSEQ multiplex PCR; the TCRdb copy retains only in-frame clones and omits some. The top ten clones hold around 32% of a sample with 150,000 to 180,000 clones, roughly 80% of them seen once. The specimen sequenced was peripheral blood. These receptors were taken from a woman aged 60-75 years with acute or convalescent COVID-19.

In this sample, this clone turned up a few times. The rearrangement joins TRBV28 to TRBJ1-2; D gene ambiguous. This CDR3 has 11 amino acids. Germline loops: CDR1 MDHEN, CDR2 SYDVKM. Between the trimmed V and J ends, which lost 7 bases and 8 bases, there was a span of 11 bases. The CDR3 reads CASTSNTGYTF. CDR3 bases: TGTGCCAGCACTTCCAACACGGGCTACACCTTC.

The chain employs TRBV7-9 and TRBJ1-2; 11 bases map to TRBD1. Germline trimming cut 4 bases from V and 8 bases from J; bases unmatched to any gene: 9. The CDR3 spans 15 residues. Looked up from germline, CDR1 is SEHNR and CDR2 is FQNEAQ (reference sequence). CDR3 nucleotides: TGTGCCAGCAGCTCCCGGGACAGGGGGTTGAAAGGCTACACCTTC. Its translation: CASSSRDRGLKGYTF.

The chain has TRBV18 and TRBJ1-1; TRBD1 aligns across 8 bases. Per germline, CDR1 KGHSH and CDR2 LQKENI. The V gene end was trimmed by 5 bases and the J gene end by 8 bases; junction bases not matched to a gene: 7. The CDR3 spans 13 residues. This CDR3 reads CASSAGQGREAFF. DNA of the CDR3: TGTGCCAGCTCAGCCGGACAGGGTAGAGAAGCTTTCTTT.

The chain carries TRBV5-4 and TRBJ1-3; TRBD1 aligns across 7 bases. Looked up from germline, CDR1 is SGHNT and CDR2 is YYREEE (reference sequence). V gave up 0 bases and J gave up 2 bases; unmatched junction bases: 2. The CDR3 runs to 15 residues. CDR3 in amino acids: CASSLEGGPGNTIYF. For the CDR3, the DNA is TGTGCCAGCAGCTTGGAAGGGGGCCCTGGAAACACCATATATTTT.

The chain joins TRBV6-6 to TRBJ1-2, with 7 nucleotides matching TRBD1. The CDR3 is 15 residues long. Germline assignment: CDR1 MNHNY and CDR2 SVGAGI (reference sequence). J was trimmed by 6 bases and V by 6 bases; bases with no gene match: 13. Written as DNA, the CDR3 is TGTGCCAGCAGATCTCGAGAGACAGGGCAGAATGGCTACACCTTC. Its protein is CASRSRETGQNGYTF.

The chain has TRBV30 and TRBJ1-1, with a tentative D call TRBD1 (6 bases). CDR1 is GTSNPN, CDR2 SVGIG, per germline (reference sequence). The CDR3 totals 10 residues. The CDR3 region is CAAGDTEAFF. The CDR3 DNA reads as TGTGCTGCAGGGGACACTGAAGCTTTCTTT.

The CDR3 DNA reads TGCGCCAGCAGCCCTTATGATCCAGGGGGCACTGAAGCTTTCTTT. This gives the protein CASSPYDPGGTEAFF. The chain employs TRBV5-1 and TRBJ1-1, with TRBD1 matching 7 bases. V was clipped by 4 bases and J by 4 bases; unmatched bases: 10. Germline CDR1 and CDR2: SGHRS and YFSETQ. The CDR3 spans 15 residues.

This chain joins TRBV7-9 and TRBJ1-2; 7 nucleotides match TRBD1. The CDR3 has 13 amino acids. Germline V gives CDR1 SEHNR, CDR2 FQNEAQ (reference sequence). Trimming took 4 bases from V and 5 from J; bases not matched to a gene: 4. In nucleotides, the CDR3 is TGTGCCAGCAGCTCACAGGGGAAGTATGGCTACACCTTC. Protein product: CASSSQGKYGYTF.

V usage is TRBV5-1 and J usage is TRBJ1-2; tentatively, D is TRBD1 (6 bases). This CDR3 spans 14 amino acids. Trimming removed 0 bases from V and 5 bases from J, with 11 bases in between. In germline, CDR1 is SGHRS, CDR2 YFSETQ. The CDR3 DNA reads TGCGCCAGCAGCTTGGCTGAGGGGGTATATGGCTACACCTTC. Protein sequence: CASSLAEGVYGYTF.

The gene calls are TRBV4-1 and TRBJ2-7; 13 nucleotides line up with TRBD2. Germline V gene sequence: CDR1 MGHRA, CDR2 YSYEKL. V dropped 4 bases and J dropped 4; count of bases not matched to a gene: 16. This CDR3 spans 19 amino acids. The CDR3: CASSRRGTSGGVVGYEQYF. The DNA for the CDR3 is TGCGCCAGCAGCCGGAGAGGAACTAGCGGGGGGGTCGTAGGATACGAGCAGTACTTC.

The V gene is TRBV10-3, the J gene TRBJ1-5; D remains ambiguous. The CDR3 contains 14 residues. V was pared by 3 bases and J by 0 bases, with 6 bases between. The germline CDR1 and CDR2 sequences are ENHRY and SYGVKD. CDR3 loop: CAISESGSNQPQHF. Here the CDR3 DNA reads TGTGCCATCAGTGAAAGCGGTAGCAATCAGCCCCAGCATTTT.

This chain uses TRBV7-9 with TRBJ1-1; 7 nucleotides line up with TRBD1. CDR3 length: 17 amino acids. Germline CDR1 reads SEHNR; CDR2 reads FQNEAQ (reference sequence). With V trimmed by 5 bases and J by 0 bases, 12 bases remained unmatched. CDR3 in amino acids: CASSPLWDSVMNTEAFF. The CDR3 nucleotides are TGTGCCAGCAGCCCCCTCTGGGACAGCGTTATGAACACTGAAGCTTTCTTT.

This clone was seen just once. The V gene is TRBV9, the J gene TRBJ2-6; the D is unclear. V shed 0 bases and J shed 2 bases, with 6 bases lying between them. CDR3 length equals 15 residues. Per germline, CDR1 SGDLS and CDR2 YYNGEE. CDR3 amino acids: CASSVGHAGANVLTF. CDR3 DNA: TGTGCCAGCAGCGTAGGGCACGCTGGGGCCAACGTCCTGACTTTC.

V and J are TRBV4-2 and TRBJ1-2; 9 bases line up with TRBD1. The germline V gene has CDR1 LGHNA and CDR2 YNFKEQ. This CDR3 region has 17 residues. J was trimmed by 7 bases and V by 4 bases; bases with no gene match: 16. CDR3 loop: CASSPLSWGQGVSGYTF. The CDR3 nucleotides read TGTGCCAGCAGCCCTCTGTCGTGGGGACAGGGAGTAAGTGGCTACACCTTC.

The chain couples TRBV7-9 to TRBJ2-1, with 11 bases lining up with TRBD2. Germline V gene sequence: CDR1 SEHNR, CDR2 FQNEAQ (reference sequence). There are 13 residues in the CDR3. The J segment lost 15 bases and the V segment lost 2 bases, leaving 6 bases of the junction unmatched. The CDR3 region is CASSLLAGGFRFF. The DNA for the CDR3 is TGTGCCAGCAGCTTACTAGCGGGGGGCTTTCGGTTCTTC.

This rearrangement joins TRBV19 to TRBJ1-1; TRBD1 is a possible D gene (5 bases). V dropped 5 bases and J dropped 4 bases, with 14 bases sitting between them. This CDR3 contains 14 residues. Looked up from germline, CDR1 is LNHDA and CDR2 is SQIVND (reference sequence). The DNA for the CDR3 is TGTGCCAGTAGTTCCGGGGGGGGAGGCACTGAAGCTTTCTTT. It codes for CASSSGGGGTEAFF.

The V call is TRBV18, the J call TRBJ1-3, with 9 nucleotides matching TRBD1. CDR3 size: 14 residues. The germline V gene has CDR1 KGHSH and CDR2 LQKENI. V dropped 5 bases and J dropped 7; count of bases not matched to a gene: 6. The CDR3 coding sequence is TGTGCCAGCTCATCGGGACAGGGACTGAACACCATATATTTT. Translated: CASSSGQGLNTIYF.

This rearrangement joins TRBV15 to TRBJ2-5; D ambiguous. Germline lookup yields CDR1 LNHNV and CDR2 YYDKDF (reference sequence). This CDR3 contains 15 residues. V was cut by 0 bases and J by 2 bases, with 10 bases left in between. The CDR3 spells CATSRDVARQETQYF. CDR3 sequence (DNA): TGTGCCACCAGCAGAGATGTGGCCCGTCAAGAGACCCAGTACTTC.

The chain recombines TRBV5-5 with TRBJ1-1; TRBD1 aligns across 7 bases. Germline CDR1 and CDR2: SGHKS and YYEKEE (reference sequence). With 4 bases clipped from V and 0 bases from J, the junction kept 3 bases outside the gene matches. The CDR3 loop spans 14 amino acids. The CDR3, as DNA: TGTGCCAGCAGCACACAGGGGATGAACACTGAAGCTTTCTTT. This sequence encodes CASSTQGMNTEAFF. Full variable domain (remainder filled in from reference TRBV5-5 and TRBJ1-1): DAGVTQSPTHLIKTRGQQVTLRCSPISGHKSVSWYQQVLGQGPQFIFQYYEKEERGRGNFPDRFSARQFPNYSSELNVNALLLGDSALYLCASSTQGMNTEAFFGQGTRLTVV.

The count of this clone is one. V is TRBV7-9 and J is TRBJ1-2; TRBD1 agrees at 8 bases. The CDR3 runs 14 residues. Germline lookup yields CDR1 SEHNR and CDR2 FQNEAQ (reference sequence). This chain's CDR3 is CVTGQGASDYGYTF. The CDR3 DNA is TGTGTTACGGGGCAGGGGGCGTCAGACTATGGCTACACCTTC.

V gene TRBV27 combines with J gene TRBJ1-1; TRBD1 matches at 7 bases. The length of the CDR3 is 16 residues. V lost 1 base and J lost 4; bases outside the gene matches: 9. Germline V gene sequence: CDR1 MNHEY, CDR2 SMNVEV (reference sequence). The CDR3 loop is CASSLLFDRETTEAFF. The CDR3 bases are TGTGCCAGCAGTTTATTATTTGACAGGGAGACCACTGAAGCTTTCTTT.

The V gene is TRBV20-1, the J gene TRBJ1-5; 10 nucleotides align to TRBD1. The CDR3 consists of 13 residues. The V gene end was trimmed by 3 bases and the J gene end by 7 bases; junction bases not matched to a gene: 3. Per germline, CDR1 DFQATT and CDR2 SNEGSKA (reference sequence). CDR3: CSASRDRGQPQHF. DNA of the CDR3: TGCAGTGCTAGTAGGGACAGGGGACAGCCCCAGCATTTT.

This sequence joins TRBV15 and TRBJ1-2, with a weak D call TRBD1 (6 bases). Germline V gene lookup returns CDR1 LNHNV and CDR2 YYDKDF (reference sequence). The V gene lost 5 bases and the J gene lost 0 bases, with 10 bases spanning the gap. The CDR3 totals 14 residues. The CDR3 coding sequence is TGTGCCACCAGCGGACAGCTAGCTAACTATGGCTACACCTTC. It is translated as CATSGQLANYGYTF.

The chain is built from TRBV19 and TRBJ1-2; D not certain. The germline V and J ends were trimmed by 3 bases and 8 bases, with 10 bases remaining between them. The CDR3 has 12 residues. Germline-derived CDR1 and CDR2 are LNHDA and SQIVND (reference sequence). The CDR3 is CASSIAGNGYTF. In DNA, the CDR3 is TGTGCCAGTAGTATCGCGGGGAACGGCTACACCTTC.

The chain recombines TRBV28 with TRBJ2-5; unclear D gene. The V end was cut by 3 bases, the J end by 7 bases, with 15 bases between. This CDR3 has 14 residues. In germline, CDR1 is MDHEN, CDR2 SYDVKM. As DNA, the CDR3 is TGTGCCAGCAGTTTGGCCCTCGAGAGAGGGACCCAGTACTTC. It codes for CASSLALERGTQYF.

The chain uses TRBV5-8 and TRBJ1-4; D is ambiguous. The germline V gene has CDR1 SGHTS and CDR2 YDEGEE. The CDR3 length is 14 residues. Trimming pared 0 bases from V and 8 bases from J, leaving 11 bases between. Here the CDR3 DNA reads TGTGCCAGCAGCTTGGCCCTAGGGAGGGAAAAACTGTTTTTT. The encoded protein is CASSLALGREKLFF.

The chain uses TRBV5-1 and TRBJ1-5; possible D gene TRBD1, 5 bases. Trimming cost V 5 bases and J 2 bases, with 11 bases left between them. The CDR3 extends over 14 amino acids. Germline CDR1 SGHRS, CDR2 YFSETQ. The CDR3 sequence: CASSISGGNQPQHF. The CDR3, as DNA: TGCGCCAGCAGTATCTCGGGGGGCAATCAGCCCCAGCATTTT.